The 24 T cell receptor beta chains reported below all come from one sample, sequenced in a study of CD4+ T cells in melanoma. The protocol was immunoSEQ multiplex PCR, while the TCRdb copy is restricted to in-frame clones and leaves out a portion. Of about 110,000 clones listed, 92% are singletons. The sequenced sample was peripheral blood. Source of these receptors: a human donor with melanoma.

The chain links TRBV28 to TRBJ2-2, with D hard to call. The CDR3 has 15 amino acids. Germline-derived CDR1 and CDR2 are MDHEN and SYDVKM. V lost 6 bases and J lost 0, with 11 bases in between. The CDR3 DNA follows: TGTGCCAGCAGAGTCGCCCTCGCGAACACCGGGGAGCTGTTTTTT. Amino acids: CASRVALANTGELFF.

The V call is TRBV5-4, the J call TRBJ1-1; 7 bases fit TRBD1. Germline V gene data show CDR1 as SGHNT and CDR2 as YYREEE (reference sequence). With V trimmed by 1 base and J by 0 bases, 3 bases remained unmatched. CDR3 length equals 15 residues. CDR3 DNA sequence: TGTGCCAGCAGCTTGCCGACAGGGTTGAACACTGAAGCTTTCTTT. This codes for CASSLPTGLNTEAFF.

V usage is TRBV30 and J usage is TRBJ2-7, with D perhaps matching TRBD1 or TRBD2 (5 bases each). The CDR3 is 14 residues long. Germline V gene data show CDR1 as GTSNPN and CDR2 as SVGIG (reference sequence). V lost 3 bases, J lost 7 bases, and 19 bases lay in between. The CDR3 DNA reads TGTGCCTGGAGGGCTCTGGGACCATCTACGGAGCAGTACTTC. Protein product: CAWRALGPSTEQYF.

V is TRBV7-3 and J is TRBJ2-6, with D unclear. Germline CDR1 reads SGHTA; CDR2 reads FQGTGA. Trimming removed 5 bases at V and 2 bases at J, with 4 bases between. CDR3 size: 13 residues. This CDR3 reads CASSAAGANVLTF. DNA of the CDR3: TGTGCCAGCAGCGCCGCTGGGGCCAACGTCCTGACTTTC.

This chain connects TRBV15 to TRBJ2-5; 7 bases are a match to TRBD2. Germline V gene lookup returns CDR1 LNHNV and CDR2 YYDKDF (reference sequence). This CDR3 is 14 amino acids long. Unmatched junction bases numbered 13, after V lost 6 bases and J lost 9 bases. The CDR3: CATSHLAAVGAQYF. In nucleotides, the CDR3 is TGTGCCACCAGTCACCTAGCGGCCGTAGGCGCCCAGTACTTC.

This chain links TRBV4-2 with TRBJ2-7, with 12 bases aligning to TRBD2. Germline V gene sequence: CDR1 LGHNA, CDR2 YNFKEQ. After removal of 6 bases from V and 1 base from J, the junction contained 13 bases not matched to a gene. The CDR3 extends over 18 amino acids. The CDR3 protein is CASRRRELTSGSSYEQYF. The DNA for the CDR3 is TGTGCCAGCAGAAGGAGGGAGTTGACTAGCGGGAGTTCCTACGAGCAGTACTTC.

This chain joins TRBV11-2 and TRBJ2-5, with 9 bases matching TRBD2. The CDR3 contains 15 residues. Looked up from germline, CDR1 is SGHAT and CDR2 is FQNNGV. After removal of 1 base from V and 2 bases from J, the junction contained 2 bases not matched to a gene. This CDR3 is CASSLGTSVQETQYF. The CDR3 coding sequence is TGTGCCAGCAGCTTAGGGACTAGCGTGCAAGAGACCCAGTACTTC.

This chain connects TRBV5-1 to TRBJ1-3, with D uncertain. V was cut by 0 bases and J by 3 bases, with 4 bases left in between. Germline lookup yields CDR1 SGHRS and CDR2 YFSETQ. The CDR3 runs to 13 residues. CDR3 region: CASSLGDGNTIYF. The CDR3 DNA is TGCGCCAGCAGCTTGGGGGATGGAAACACCATATATTTT.

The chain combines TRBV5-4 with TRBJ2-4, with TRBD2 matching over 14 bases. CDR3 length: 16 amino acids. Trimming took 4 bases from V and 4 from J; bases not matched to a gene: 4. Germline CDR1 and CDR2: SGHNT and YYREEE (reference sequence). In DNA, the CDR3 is TGTGCCAGCAGCAGCGGGACTAGCGGGAGAAAAAACATTCAGTACTTC. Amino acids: CASSSGTSGRKNIQYF.

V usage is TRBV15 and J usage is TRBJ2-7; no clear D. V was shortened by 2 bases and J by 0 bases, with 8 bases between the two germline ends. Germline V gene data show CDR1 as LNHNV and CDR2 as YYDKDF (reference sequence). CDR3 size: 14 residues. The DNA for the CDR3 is TGTGCCACCAGCAGACAGGCGAGCTCCTACGAGCAGTACTTC. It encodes CATSRQASSYEQYF.

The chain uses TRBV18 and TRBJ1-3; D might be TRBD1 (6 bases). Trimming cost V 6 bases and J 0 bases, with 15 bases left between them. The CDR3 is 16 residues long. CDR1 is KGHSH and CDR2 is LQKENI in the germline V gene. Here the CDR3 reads CASSPDSPSSGNTIYF. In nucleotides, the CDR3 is TGTGCCAGCTCTCCGGACAGCCCGAGCTCTGGAAACACCATATATTTT.

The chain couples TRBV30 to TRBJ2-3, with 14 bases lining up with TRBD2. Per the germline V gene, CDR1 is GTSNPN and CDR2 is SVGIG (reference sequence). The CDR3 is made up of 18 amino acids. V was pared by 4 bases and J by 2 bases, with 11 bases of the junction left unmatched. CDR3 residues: CAWTMGLAGAAPTDTQYF. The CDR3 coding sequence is TGTGCCTGGACTATGGGACTAGCGGGGGCCGCGCCCACAGATACGCAGTATTTT.

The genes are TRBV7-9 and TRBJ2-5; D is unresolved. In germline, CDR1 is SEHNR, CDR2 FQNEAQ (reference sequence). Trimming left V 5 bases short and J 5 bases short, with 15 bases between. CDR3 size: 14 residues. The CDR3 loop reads CASSRSFPRETQYF. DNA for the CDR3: TGTGCCAGCAGCCGTTCGTTTCCTCGGGAGACCCAGTACTTC.

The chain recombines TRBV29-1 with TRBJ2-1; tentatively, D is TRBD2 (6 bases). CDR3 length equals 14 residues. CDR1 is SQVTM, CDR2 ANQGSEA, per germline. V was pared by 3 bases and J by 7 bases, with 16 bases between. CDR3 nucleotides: TGCAGCGTTGATACTAGCTTCTACCGGAATGAGCAGTTCTTC. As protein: CSVDTSFYRNEQFF.

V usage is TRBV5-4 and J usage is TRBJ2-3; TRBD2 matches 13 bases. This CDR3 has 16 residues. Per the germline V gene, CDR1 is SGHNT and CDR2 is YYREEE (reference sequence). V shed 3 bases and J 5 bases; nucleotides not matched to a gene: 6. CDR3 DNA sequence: TGTGCCAGCAGCTCGACTAGCGGGGGGCGCGGAGATACGCAGTATTTT. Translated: CASSSTSGGRGDTQYF. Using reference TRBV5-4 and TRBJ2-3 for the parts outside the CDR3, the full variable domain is ETGVTQSPTHLIKTRGQQVTLRCSSQSGHNTVSWYQQALGQGPQFIFQYYREEENGRGNFPPRFSGLQFPNYSSELNVNALELDDSALYLCASSSTSGGRGDTQYFGPGTRLTVL.

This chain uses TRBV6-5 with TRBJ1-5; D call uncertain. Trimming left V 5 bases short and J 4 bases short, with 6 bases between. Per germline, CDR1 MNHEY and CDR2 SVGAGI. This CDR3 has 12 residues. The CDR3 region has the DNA TGTGCCAGCAGTAACGGTAATCAGCCCCAGCATTTT. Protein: CASSNGNQPQHF.

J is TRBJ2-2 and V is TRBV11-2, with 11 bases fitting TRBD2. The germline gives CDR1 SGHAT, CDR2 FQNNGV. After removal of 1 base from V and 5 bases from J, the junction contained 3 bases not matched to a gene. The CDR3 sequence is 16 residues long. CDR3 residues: CASSLVSGGATGELFF. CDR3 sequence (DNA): TGTGCCAGCAGCTTAGTTAGCGGGGGGGCGACCGGGGAGCTGTTTTTT.

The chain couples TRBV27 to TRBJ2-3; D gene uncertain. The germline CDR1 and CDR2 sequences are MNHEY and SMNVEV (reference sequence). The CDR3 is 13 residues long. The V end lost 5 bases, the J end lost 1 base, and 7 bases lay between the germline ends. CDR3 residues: CASSPVGTDTQYF. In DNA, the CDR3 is TGTGCCAGCAGTCCAGTCGGCACAGATACGCAGTATTTT.

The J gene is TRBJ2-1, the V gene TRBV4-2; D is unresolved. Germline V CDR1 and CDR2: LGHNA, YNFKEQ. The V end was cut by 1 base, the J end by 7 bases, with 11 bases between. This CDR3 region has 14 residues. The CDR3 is CASSQADENNEQFF. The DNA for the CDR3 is TGTGCCAGCAGCCAAGCCGACGAAAATAATGAGCAGTTCTTC.

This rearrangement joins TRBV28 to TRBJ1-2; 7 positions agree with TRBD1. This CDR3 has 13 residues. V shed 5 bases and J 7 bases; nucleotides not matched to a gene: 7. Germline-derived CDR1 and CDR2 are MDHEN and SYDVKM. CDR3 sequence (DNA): TGTGCCAGCAGTAGAGGGGGCGTGTTTGGCTACACCTTC. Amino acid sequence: CASSRGGVFGYTF.

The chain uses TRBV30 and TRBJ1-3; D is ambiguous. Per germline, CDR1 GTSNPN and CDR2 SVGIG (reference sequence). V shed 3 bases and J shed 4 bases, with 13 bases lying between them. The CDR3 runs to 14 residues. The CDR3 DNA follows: TGTGCCTGGAGAACCTCTGGAGGAGGAAACACCATATATTTT. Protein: CAWRTSGGGNTIYF.

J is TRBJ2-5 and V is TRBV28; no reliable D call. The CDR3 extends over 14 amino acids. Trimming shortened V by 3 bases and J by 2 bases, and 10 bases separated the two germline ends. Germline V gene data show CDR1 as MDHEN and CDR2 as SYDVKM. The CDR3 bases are TGTGCCAGCAGTTTCTCGGCATCACAAGAGACCCAGTACTTC. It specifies CASSFSASQETQYF.

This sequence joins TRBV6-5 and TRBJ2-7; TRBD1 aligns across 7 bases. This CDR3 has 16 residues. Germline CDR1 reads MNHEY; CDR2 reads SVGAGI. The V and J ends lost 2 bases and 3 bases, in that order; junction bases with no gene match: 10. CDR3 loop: CASSYASGTAGYEQYF. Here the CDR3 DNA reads TGTGCCAGCAGTTACGCCTCCGGGACAGCAGGCTACGAGCAGTACTTC.

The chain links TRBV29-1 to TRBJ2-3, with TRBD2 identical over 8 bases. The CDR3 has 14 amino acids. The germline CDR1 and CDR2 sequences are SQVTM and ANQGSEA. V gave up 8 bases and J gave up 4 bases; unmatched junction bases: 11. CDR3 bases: TGCAGCTCCCAGAGGGGACTAGAGGCAGATACGCAGTATTTT. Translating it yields CSSQRGLEADTQYF.